Included here is one T cell receptor (beta chain) sequence, with context. Its antigen is still unknown. The sample holds no much larger clone one base away, and base qualities are not on file. The CDR3 regions of human TCRbeta chains were analyzed by immunosequencing. In the source study's methods: TCRs in the repertoires were matched against a reference library of SARS-CoV-2-specific TCRs that had been generated with the MIRA antigen-specificity platform. Breadth meant the fraction of unique TCRs that were SARS-CoV-2-associated, whereas depth meant the fraction of total T cells that were SARS-CoV-2-associated. Using the MIRA data, each spike-specific TCR was mapped to the spike region that the TCR reacts to and placed in a CD4 or CD8 class. Log10-transformed breadth and depth values were compared by one-way ANOVA with Sidak's multiple comparisons tests. The source is immuneACCESS, and TCRdb retained only in-frame sequences with V and J called. Part of the clones is not carried over; for the studies checked, unresolved V genes explain less than half of this, and the remainder is unexplained. That table supplies the V and J calls and clone size; D and trimming were determined from the DNA. The sample table shows about 140,000 clones, and 92% are seen once. Of the sample, roughly 3.1% is held by the ten largest clones.

Reading the label with the study, this specimen's time point is: baseline before first vaccination. Vaccinee samples came from UK trials COV001 and COV002, including a single-blind randomized controlled phase 2/3 trial of AZD1222 (ChAdOx1 nCoV-19) in healthy adults. For TCRbeta chain sequencing, PBMC samples from trial participants were taken at day 0 and at day 28 after the second dose. This sample was included in a study of T cell responses to AZD1222 COVID-19 vaccine (dated by TCRdb to the early 2020s). For the study in its entirety: AZD1222 recipients given second doses at about 4 weeks or at about 12 weeks were pooled, since spike-specific TCR depth and breadth were not found to differ between the two schedules. A total of just over 230 trial participants underwent TCR sequencing, of whom 207 received two doses of AZD1222 and 26 received two doses of the MenACWY control vaccine. Trial participants were enrolled into age subgroups of 18-55, 56-69 and 70-plus years, which contained 148, 28 and 57 TCR-sequenced participants, respectively.

Broader findings and caveats from the paper: Conclusions about previously exposed vaccinees were limited because only six AZD1222 recipients were SARS-CoV-2 seropositive at baseline. Spike-specific TCR breadth and depth rose significantly after two AZD1222 doses compared with day 0 and with MenACWY recipients. Participants were mostly white British and included more females than males, and it was suggested by the authors that clonal diversity may have been underestimated. Because no day 14 peak-response samples were available, repertoires were characterized only after the peak T cell response. The 56-69-year group was small, and its depth increase did not reach significance, likely because of low power. Reportedly, close to half of the unique spike-specific TCRs recognized epitopes lying outside the regions that are mutated in the B.1.351 and B.1.1.7 variants. The whole spike protein was spanned by vaccine-associated CD4 TCRs, and dominant responses were seen in regions 160-218 and 743-854.

Sequencing used peripheral blood, obtained on day 0 of AZD1222 vaccination. The receptor was derived from an adult in good health.

The sequence in DNA is TGCGCCAGCAGCCAAGAGCGGCCGGATTCGAATGAGCAGTTCTTC. Its protein product is CASSQERPDSNEQFF. This chain joins TRBV4-1 to TRBJ2-1, with the D gene call left open. V is cut by 0 bases and J by 7 bases, and the space between the germline ends is 13 bases. For CDR1 and CDR2, the germline V gene lists MGHRA and YSYEKL. From its cysteine to its phenylalanine, the CDR3 spans 15 amino acids. The sequence is cut down to CDR3 DNA, 45 bases in frame from base 1.